This T cell receptor beta chain is drawn from a study of PD-1 blockade in classical Hodgkin lymphoma. Notes on the study in general: The origin of the repertoire differences remains undefined, with disease activity or prior therapy as possible causes. Reported findings placed baseline TCR diversity lower in newly diagnosed patients (compared with healthy donors).

Time point given: newly diagnosed, previously untreated cHL patient sample. The CDR3 covers 14 residues. Germline V gene data show CDR1 as MDHEN and CDR2 as SYDVKM. V was shortened by 4 bases and J by 0 bases, with 9 bases between the two germline ends. Turning to this clone: Antigen specificity is unknown.

Clones were read by immunoSEQ multiplex PCR, and TCRdb kept only the in-frame ones, dropping some. The sample carries 45,000 or so clones, approximately 90% recorded once. This chain uses TRBV28 with TRBJ1-1; D remains unclear. This TCR derives from a human donor with classical Hodgkin lymphoma. The sequencing input was peripheral blood mononuclear cells (PBMCs). This CDR3 reads CASSSPRMNTEAFF. The CDR3 DNA reads TGTGCCAGCAGTTCCCCTCGAATGAACACTGAAGCTTTCTTT.